The 4 T cell receptor beta chains presented below share a single source sample, sequenced in a study of radiation and T cells in renal cell carcinoma (dated by TCRdb to about 2020). Libraries came from the immunoSEQ multiplex PCR assay. As stored in TCRdb, this immuneACCESS dataset retains in-frame rearrangements with V and J assigned. A fraction of the clones does not appear; measured against another copy, unresolved V genes explain less than half of the discrepancy, and the remainder lacks a known reason. This sample is represented by 160,000 or so clones; approximately 88% of them were singletons. The ten most abundant clones make up around 13% of the sample. The time point label here, explained by the study, means: blood 2 weeks post-SBRT. Explained via the paper, the treatment or condition label denotes: 15 Gy SBRT to primary tumor, nephrectomy 4 weeks later. The starting material was blood, obtained from a patient whose treatment included radiotherapy and nephrectomy. The receptors originated from a woman between 50 and 59 years old with renal cell carcinoma.

The chain joins TRBV15 to TRBJ2-1; 11 nucleotides line up with TRBD2. The germline V gene encodes CDR1 LNHNV and CDR2 YYDKDF (reference sequence). The CDR3 loop spans 15 amino acids. Trimming took 8 bases from V and 3 from J; bases not matched to a gene: 6. Here the CDR3 DNA reads TGTGCCACCGACCACCTAGCGGGGGGCTACAATGAGCAGTTCTTC. It is translated as CATDHLAGGYNEQFF.

The chain is built from TRBV19 and TRBJ2-7, with D possibly being TRBD2 (7 bases). Germline V gene data show CDR1 as LNHDA and CDR2 as SQIVND (reference sequence). Trimming shortened V by 5 bases and J by 1 base, and 15 bases separated the two germline ends. This CDR3 region has 15 residues. In DNA, the CDR3 is TGTGCCAGTAGTCTCGCCGGGGGGACATCCTACGAGCAGTACTTC. This gives the protein CASSLAGGTSYEQYF.

Notes on this clone: The junction differs from germline at one of its ends, possibly a read error. The V and J genes are TRBV20-1 and TRBJ1-2; D possibly corresponds to TRBD1 (6 bases). In germline, CDR1 is DFQATT, CDR2 SNEGSKA (reference sequence). This CDR3 is 9 amino acids long. The CDR3 DNA reads as TGCAGTGCGAGGGACACCCCGATCTTC. It translates to CSARDTPIF.

The genes are TRBV5-6 and TRBJ1-1, with no clear D. CDR3 length: 15 amino acids. Germline V gene sequence: CDR1 SGHDT, CDR2 YYEEEE. The V and J ends lost 4 bases and 2 bases respectively, with 15 bases between them. The CDR3 nucleotides are TGTGCCAGCAGCCTGGGAGGCCCCTCAAACACTGAAGCTTTCTTT. It encodes CASSLGGPSNTEAFF. The variable domain in full, completed from reference TRBV5-6 and TRBJ1-1, reads DAGVTQSPTHLIKTRGQQVTLRCSPKSGHDTVSWYQQALGQGPQFIFQYYEEEERQRGNFPDRFSGHQFPNYSSELNVNALLLGDSALYLCASSLGGPSNTEAFFGQGTRLTVV.